This TCR beta chain was profiled in a study of blood T cell repertoires in COVID-19 (dated by TCRdb to 2020 to 2022). About the investigation overall: Collaborator samples came from the United States, Italy and Spain and covered acute and convalescent phases of COVID-19. The material from the prospective study consisted of cDNA or gDNA derived from T cells, B-cell-depleted T cells, or PBMCs. Subjects who had been exposed to COVID-19, were actively infected with it, or had recovered from it provided the deeply sampled blood TCRbeta repertoires that made up the dataset. A freely available public database, intended as a resource for researchers studying the immune response to SARS-CoV-2, is where the repertoires were released. The samples were drawn from two sources: the first 160 participants of the ongoing ImmuneRACE study, and 1,254 subjects contributed by 6 global collaborators. Nearly every sample came with metadata listing a de-identified subject ID, COVID-19 status, age in years and sex. HLA class I and class II types, where available, came from metadata supplied by the sample provider rather than from assay-based typing.

Paper-wide results and their limitations: How much clinical and demographic metadata was included differed by source and by participant, and the metadata was provided uncurated.

Whole blood was collected in K2EDTA tubes by collaborating institutions according to the institutions' own protocols. For TCRbeta analysis, collaborator samples were shipped as frozen whole blood, as isolated PBMCs, or as DNA extracted from either sample type. The CDR3 numbers 17 residues from cysteine through phenylalanine. The entry retains the CDR3 DNA only, 51 bases that are in frame from base 1. V loses 3 bases at its end and J loses 0 bases; junction bases beyond the gene matches: 10. CDR1 and CDR2 were assigned from the germline V gene as SGHDT and YYEEEE. The immunoSEQ Assay, a bias-controlled multiplex PCR, was used to amplify TCRbeta CDR3 regions from genomic DNA. The paper's processing steps were these. Within the assay, amplification of reference gene primers was used to estimate how many nucleated cells each sample contained. Sequence reads were collapsed and filtered to measure the absolute abundance of every unique TCRbeta CDR3 rearrangement. Productive Simpson clonality was computed per sample as the square root of Simpson's diversity index over productive rearrangements. TCRdb carries this immuneACCESS record with in-frame sequences only. Its versions omit some clonotypes, under half of them owing to an unresolved V gene in the studies checked, with the rest unexplained. V, J and clone size are those of that table, while D and trimming were read from the DNA. This sample comprises over 200,000 clones, about four fifths of them detected only once. The biggest ten clones account for roughly 7.6% of the sample.

A note on this clone: Its antigen remains unidentified. Per-nucleotide qualities are absent, and no much larger clonotype sits a single base away.

The receptor chain draws on TRBV5-6 and TRBJ2-3, with 7 middle bases fitting TRBD1. Sequenced sample: peripheral blood. This receptor was identified in a woman aged 45-65 years with active or convalescent COVID-19. DNA sequence: TGTGCCAGCAGCTCCCCCGGACGGACAGGAAGCACAGATACGCAGTATTTT. This translates into CASSSPGRTGSTDTQYF.